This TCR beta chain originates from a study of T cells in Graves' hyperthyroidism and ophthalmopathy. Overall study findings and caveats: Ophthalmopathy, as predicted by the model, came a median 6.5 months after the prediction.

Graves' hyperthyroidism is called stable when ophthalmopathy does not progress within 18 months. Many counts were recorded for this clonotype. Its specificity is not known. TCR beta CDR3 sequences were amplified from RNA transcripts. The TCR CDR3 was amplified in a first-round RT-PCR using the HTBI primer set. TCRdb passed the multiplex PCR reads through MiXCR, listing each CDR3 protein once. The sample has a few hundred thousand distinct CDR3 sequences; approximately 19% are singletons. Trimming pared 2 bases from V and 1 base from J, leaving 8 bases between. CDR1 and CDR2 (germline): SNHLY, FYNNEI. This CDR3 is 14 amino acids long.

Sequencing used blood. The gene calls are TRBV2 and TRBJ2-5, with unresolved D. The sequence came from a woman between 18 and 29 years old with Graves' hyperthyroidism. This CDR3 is CASSEFSSQETQYF. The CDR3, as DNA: TGTGCCAGCAGTGAATTCAGTAGCCAAGAGACCCAGTACTTC.